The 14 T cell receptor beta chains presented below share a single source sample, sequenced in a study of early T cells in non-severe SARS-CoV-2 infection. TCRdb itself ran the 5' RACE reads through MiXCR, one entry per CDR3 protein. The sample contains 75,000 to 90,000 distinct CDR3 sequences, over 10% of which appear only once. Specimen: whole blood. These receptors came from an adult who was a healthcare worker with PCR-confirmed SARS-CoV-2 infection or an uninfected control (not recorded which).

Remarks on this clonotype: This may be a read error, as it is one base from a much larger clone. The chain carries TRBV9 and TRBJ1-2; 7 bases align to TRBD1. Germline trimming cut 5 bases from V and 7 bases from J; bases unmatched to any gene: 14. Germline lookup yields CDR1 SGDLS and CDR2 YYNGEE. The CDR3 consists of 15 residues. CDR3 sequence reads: CASSCGDRLLSGYTF. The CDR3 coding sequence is TGTGCCAGCAGTTGCGGGGACAGACTGCTATCTGGCTACACCTTC.

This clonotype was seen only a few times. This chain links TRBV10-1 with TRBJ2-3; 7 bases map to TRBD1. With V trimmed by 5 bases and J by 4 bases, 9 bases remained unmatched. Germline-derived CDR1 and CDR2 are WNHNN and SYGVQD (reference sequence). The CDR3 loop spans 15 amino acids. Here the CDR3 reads CASSSDRVGPDTQYF. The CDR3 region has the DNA TGCGCCAGCAGTTCCGACAGGGTAGGACCAGATACGCAGTATTTT.

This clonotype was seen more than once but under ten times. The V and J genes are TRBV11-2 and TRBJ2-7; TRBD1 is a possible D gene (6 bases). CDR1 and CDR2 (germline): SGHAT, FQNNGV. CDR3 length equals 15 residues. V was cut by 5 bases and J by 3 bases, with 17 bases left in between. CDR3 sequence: CASSQTDRKNYEQYF. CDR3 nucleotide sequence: TGTGCCAGCAGCCAAACTGACAGGAAAAACTACGAGCAGTACTTC.

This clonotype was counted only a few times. CDR3 sequence: CASSPNWRGSSFGELFF. The CDR3 bases are TGTGCCAGCAGCCCAAATTGGCGCGGGAGCTCGTTCGGGGAGCTGTTTTTT. The chain is built from TRBV28 and TRBJ2-2; 7 bases match TRBD2. Germline assignment: CDR1 MDHEN and CDR2 SYDVKM. The J segment lost 7 bases and the V segment lost 6 bases, leaving 17 bases of the junction unmatched. The length of the CDR3 is 17 residues.

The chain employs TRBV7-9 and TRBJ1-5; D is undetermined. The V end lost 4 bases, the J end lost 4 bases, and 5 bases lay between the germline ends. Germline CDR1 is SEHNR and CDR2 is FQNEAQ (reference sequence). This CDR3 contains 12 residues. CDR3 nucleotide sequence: TGTGCCAGCAGCTCCCAGAATCAGCCCCAGCATTTT. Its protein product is CASSSQNQPQHF.

DNA for the CDR3: TGTGCCAGCAGGTACCCGCTAGCGGGCCTCTACGAGCAGTACTTC. It encodes CASRYPLAGLYEQYF. This chain joins TRBV6-2 or TRBV6-3 and TRBJ2-7; 8 positions match TRBD2. The junction had 10 bases not matched to a gene; V was cut back by 6 bases and J by 3 bases. Germline CDR1 and CDR2: MNHEY and SVGEGT. The CDR3 sequence is 15 residues long.

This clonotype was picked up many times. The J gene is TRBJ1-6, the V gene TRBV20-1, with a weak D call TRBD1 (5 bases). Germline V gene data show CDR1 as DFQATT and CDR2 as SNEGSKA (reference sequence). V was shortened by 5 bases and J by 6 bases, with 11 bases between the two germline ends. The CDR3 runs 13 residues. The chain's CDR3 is CSASQGGNSPLHF. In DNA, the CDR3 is TGCAGTGCTTCTCAGGGCGGTAATTCACCCCTCCACTTT.

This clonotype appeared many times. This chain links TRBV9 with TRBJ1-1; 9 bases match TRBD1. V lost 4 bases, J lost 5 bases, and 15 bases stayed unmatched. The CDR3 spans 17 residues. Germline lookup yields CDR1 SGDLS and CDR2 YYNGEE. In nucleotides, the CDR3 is TGTGCCAGCAGCCTAGGGACAGGGCTGAGCAGGGGTACTGAAGCTTTCTTT. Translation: CASSLGTGLSRGTEAFF. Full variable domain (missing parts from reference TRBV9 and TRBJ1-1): DSGVTQTPKHLITATGQRVTLRCSPRSGDLSVYWYQQSLDQGLQFLIQYYNGEERAKGNILERFSAQQFPDLHSELNLSSLELGDSALYFCASSLGTGLSRGTEAFFGQGTRLTVV.

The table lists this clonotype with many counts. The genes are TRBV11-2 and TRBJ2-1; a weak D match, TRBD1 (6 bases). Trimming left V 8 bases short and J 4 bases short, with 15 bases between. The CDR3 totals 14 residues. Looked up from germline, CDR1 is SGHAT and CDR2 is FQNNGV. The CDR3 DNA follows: TGTGCCAGCCATCTGGGACACCCTTACAATGAGCAGTTCTTC. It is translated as CASHLGHPYNEQFF. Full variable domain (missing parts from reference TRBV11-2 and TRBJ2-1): EAGVAQSPRYKIIEKRQSVAFWCNPISGHATLYWYQQILGQGPKLLIQFQNNGVVDDSQLPKDRFSAERLKGVDSTLKIQPAKLEDSAVYLCASHLGHPYNEQFFGPGTRLTVL.

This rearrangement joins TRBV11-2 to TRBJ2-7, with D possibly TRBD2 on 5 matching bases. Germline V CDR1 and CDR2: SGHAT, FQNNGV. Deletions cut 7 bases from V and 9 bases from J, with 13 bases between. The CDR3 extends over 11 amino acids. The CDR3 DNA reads TGTGCCAGCACCGGCGAAGGGAGGCAGTACTTC. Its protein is CASTGEGRQYF.

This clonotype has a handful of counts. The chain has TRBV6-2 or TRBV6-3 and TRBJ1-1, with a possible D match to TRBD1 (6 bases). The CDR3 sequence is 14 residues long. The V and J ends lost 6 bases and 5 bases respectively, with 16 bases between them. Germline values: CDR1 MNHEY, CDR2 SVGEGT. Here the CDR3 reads CASRRGGRGTEAFF. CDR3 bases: TGTGCCAGCAGAAGGGGAGGGAGGGGGACTGAAGCTTTCTTT.

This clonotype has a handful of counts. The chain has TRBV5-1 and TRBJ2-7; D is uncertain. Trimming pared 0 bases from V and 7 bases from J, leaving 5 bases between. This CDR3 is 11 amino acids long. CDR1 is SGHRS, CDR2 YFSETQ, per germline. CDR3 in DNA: TGCGCCAGCAGCTTGGACAAGGAGCAGTACTTC. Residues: CASSLDKEQYF.

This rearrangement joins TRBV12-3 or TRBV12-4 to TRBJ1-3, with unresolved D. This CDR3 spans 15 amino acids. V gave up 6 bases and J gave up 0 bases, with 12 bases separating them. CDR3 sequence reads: CASRLATSSGNTIYF. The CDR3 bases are TGTGCCAGCAGGCTCGCAACAAGCTCTGGAAACACCATATATTTT.

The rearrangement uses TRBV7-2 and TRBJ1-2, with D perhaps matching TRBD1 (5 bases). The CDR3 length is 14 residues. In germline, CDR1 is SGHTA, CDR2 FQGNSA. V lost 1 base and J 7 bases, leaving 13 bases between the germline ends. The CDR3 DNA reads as TGTGCCAGCAGCTTAGTGGGGCACTCAGGTGGCTACACCTTC. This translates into CASSLVGHSGGYTF.